This entry lists 4 T cell receptor beta chains sequenced from one sample in a study of T cell changes during pregnancy in multiple sclerosis. Method: immunoSEQ multiplex PCR; TCRdb's copy keeps in-frame clones and lacks some. The sample contains just over 55,000 clones, 91% of which appear only once. The sample was peripheral blood, taken after pregnancy. The receptors shown here come from a female donor in good health, enrolled as a control in a pregnancy study.

This clone has only one observation. V and J are TRBV28 and TRBJ1-5, with D possibly being TRBD1 (5 bases). V lost 8 bases, J lost 0 bases, and 11 bases lay in between. CDR1 is MDHEN, CDR2 SYDVKM, per germline. This CDR3 region has 14 residues. The chain's CDR3 is CASRRGYSNQPQHF. CDR3 in DNA: TGTGCCAGCCGGAGGGGATATAGCAATCAGCCCCAGCATTTT. Based on the CDR3 plus reference TRBV28 and TRBJ1-5, the full variable domain is DVKVTQSSRYLVKRTGEKVFLECVQDMDHENMFWYRQDPGLGLRLIYFSYDVKMKEKGDIPEGYSVSREKKERFSLILESASTNQTSMYLCASRRGYSNQPQHFGDGTRLSIL.

The chain recombines TRBV7-2 with TRBJ1-2; 9 positions match TRBD1. Losses at the gene ends were 3 bases for V and 6 bases for J; bases not matched to a gene: 8. Germline CDR1 and CDR2: SGHTA and FQGNSA. This CDR3 region has 15 residues. The CDR3 DNA is TGTGCCAGCAGCTTTCGACAGGGGGGTGGGAATGGCTACACCTTC. Its translation is CASSFRQGGGNGYTF.

The rearrangement joins TRBV5-1 to TRBJ2-7; 7 nucleotides line up with TRBD1. J gave up 2 bases and V 4 bases, and 9 bases lay outside the gene matches. CDR3 length: 15 residues. Per the germline V gene, CDR1 is SGHRS and CDR2 is YFSETQ. The CDR3 DNA reads TGCGCCAGCAGCACCACTCCGGGACAGCCCTACGAGCAGTACTTC. It encodes CASSTTPGQPYEQYF. The variable domain in full, completed from reference TRBV5-1 and TRBJ2-7, reads KAGVTQTPRYLIKTRGQQVTLSCSPISGHRSVSWYQQTPGQGLQFLFEYFSETQRNKGNFPGRFSGRQFSNSRSEMNVSTLELGDSALYLCASSTTPGQPYEQYFGPGTRLTVT.

This chain connects TRBV14 to TRBJ2-1; possible D gene TRBD1, 6 bases. Germline values: CDR1 SGHDN, CDR2 FVKESK. V was cut by 3 bases and J by 2 bases, with 14 bases left in between. This CDR3 is built from 16 residues. DNA of the CDR3: TGTGCCAGCAGCCACCTACAGGGAATCCCCTACAATGAGCAGTTCTTC. Protein sequence: CASSHLQGIPYNEQFF.